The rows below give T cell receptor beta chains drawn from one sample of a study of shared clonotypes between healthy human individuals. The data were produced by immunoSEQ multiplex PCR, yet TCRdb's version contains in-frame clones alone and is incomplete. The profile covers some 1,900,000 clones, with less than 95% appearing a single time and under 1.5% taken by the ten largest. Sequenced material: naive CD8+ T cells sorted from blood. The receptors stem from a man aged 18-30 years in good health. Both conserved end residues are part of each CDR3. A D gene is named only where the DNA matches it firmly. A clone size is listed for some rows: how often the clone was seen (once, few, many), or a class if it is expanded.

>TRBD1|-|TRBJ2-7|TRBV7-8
CASSFKDRRPYEQYF
TGTGCCAGCAGCTTTAAGGACAGGCGACCCTACGAGCAGTACTTC
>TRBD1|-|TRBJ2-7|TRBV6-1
CASSDRDRGDEQYF
TGTGCCAGCAGTGACCGGGACAGGGGGGACGAGCAGTACTTC
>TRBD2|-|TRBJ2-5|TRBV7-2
CASSLGTSGGPMSQYF
TGTGCCAGCAGCTTAGGTACTAGCGGGGGGCCCATGAGCCAGTACTTC
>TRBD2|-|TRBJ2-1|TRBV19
CASSSSSGGYNEQFF
TGTGCCAGTAGTAGTAGCAGCGGGGGGTACAATGAGCAGTTCTTC
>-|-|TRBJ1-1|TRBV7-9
CASSLTGTGEAFF
TGTGCCAGCAGCTTAACAGGAACTGGTGAAGCTTTCTTT
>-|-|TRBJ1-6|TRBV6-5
CASLRQLHF
TGTGCCAGCCTAAGGCAGCTCCACTTT
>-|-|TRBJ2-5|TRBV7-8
CASSLLALARETQYF
TGTGCCAGCAGCCTGCTAGCGCTTGCAAGGGAGACCCAGTACTTC
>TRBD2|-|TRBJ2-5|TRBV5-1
CASSLKLAGAPVQETQYF
TGCGCCAGCAGCTTAAAGCTAGCGGGGGCGCCGGTCCAAGAGACCCAGTACTTC
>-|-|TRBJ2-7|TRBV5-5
CASSWAVSYEQYF
TGTGCCAGCAGCTGGGCGGTCTCCTACGAGCAGTACTTC
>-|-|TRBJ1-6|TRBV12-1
CASTVGPSGTPESSPLHF
TGTGCCAGCACAGTGGGCCCCTCCGGGACGCCAGAGAGTTCACCCCTCCACTTT
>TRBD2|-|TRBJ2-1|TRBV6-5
CASSYMGLIYNEQFF
TGTGCCAGCAGTTACATGGGACTAATCTACAATGAGCAGTTCTTC
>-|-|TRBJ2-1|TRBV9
CASSVSKVGLYNEQFF
TGTGCCAGCAGCGTAAGTAAGGTCGGGCTCTACAATGAGCAGTTCTTC
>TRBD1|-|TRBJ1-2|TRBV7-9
CASSSKDRGLDGYTF
TGTGCCAGCAGCTCTAAGGACAGGGGGCTCGATGGCTACACCTTC
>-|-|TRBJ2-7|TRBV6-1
CASSSRQTYEQYF
TGTGCCAGCAGTTCTAGACAGACCTACGAGCAGTACTTC
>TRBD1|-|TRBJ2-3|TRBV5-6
CASSGTEDTQYF
TGTGCCAGCAGCGGGACAGAGGATACGCAGTATTTT
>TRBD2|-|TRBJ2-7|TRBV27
CASSETGGLAEREQYF
TGTGCCAGCAGTGAGACGGGGGGACTAGCTGAACGCGAGCAGTACTTC
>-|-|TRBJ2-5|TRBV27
CASSPGGTDQETQYF
TGTGCCAGCAGTCCGGGCGGGACAGACCAAGAGACCCAGTACTTC
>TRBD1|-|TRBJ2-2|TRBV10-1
CASSGTGGTGELFF
TGCGCCAGCAGCGGGACAGGAGGCACCGGGGAGCTGTTTTTT
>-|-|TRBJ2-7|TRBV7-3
CASSLFDGYEQYF
TGTGCCAGCAGCTTATTCGACGGATACGAGCAGTACTTC
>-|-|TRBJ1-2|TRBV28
CASTPYGYGYTF
TGTGCCAGCACCCCTTACGGGTATGGCTACACCTTC
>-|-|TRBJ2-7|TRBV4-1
CASSQGDSYEQYF
TGCGCCAGCAGCCAGGGGGATTCCTACGAGCAGTACTTC
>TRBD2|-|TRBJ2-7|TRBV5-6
CASSPGTSGYEQYF
TGTGCCAGCAGCCCCGGGACTAGCGGCTACGAGCAGTACTTC
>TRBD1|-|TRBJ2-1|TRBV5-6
CASSLDRAPYNEQFF
TGTGCCAGCAGCCTAGACAGGGCCCCCTACAATGAGCAGTTCTTC
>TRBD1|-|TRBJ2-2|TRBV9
CASSASGTGKVRTGELFF
TGTGCCAGCAGCGCATCCGGGACAGGGAAGGTGCGGACCGGGGAGCTGTTTTTT
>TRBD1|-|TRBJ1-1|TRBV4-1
CASSQDGAGGATEAFF
TGCGCCAGCAGCCAAGATGGGGCAGGGGGCGCGACTGAAGCTTTCTTT
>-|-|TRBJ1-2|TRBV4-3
CASSQDRANPYTF
TGCGCCAGCAGCCAAGATCGAGCAAACCCCTACACCTTC
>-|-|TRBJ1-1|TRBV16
CASRQFRDTEAFF
TGTGCCAGCAGACAATTTCGGGATACTGAAGCTTTCTTT
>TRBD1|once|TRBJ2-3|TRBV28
CASLRPGTGTFSTDTQYF
TGTGCCAGCCTCCGTCCAGGGACAGGGACTTTTTCCACAGATACGCAGTATTTT
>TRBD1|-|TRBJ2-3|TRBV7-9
CASSGTVSTDTQYF
TGTGCCAGCAGCGGGACAGTGAGCACAGATACGCAGTATTTT
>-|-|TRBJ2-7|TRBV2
CASSEGEAGSYEQYF
TGTGCCAGCAGTGAAGGGGAGGCGGGATCCTACGAGCAGTACTTC
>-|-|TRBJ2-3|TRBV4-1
CASSQGVSDTDTQYF
TGCGCCAGCAGCCAAGGAGTCAGCGACACAGATACGCAGTATTTT
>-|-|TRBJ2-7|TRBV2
CASSDRDLTYEQYF
TGTGCCAGCAGTGACAGGGACCTTACCTACGAGCAGTACTTC
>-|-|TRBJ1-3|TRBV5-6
CASSYTGPPNTIYF
TGTGCCAGCAGCTACACCGGGCCTCCAAACACCATATATTTT
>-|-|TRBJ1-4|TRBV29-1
CSVEAGEKLFF
TGCAGCGTTGAGGCGGGTGAAAAACTGTTTTTT
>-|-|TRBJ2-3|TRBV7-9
CASSSEQGPDTQYF
TGTGCCAGCAGCTCAGAGCAGGGGCCAGATACGCAGTATTTT
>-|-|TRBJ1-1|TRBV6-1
CASSDENFMNTEAFF
TGTGCCAGCAGTGACGAAAATTTCATGAACACTGAAGCTTTCTTT
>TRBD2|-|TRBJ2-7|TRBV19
CASARDYTNYEQYF
TGTGCCAGTGCTCGGGACTACACGAATTACGAGCAGTACTTC
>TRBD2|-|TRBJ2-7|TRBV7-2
CASSLGVSGSYEQYF
TGTGCCAGCAGCTTAGGCGTTAGCGGGAGTTACGAGCAGTACTTC
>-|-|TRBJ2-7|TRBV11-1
CASSLKGVWSYEQYF
TGTGCCAGCAGCTTAAAGGGCGTTTGGTCCTACGAGCAGTACTTC
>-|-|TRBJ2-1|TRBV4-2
CASSQVVGSYNEQFF
TGTGCCAGCAGCCAAGTGGTGGGGTCCTACAATGAGCAGTTCTTC
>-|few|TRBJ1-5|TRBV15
CATSDRQGNQPQHF
TGTGCCACCAGCGACCGACAGGGCAATCAGCCCCAGCATTTT
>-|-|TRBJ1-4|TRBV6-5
CASSPTGGYEKLFF
TGTGCCAGCAGTCCGACGGGGGGCTATGAAAAACTGTTTTTT
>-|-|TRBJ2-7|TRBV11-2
CASSLWAVTYEQYF
TGTGCCAGCAGCTTATGGGCCGTAACCTACGAGCAGTACTTC
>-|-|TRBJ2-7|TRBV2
CASTFHKGYEQYF
TGTGCCAGCACGTTCCACAAGGGCTACGAGCAGTACTTC
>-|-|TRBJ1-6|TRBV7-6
CASSLSSDSPLHF
TGTGCCAGCAGCTTATCGAGCGATTCACCCCTCCACTTT
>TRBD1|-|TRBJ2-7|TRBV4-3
CASSRDRAFYEQYF
TGCGCCAGCAGCCGGGACAGGGCCTTTTACGAGCAGTACTTC
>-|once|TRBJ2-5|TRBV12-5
CASGLGLSETQYF
TGTGCTAGTGGTCTCGGGCTTTCCGAGACCCAGTACTTC
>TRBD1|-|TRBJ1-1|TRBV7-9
CASSLPSGRDSQGRTEAFF
TGTGCCAGCAGCTTGCCCTCTGGTCGGGACAGCCAAGGAAGGACTGAAGCTTTCTTT
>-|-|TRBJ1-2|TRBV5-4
CASSLGPANGYTF
TGTGCCAGCAGCTTGGGACCGGCGAATGGCTACACCTTC
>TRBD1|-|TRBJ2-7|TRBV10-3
CAISGQDRGQGEQYF
TGTGCCATCAGTGGGCAGGACAGGGGGCAAGGGGAGCAGTACTTC